This T cell receptor (beta chain) is drawn from a study of cytomegalovirus exposure and HLA in healthy donors. In the study overall: Genetic ancestry analysis placed around 76% of the 300 to 400 donors that were genotyped in the Caucasian-associated cluster.

In germline, CDR1 is SGHTA, CDR2 FQGTGA. This CDR3 has 18 amino acids. V was clipped by 4 bases and J by 4 bases, with 25 bases between them. It was with 60 Vbeta and 13 Jbeta primers that the PCR ran. Measured with immunoSEQ multiplex PCR; TCRdb has only the in-frame clones, and not every one. The profile shows 85,000 to 110,000 clones, around 66% of them singletons. The chain joins TRBV7-3 to TRBJ1-1; possible D gene TRBD1, 5 bases. Sequenced input: PBMCs. The sequence was collected from a woman aged 50 to 65 in good health and CMV-seronegative. The CDR3 loop is CASSSFGVGGEVSTEAFF. The CDR3 DNA follows: TGTGCCAGCAGCTCGTTCGGGGTCGGAGGGGAAGTGAGCACTGAAGCTTTCTTT.